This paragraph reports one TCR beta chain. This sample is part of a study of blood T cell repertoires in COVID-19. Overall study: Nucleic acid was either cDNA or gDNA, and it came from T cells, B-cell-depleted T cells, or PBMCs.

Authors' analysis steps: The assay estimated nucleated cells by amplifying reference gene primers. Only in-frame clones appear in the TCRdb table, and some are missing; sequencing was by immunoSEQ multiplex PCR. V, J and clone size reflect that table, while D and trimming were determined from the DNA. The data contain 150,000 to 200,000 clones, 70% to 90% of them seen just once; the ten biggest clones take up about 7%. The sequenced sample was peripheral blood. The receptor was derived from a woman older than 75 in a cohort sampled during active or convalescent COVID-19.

As DNA, the CDR3 is TGTGCTACCACGGCCGGGACAACCACCTCTGGAAACACCATATATTTT. Its protein is CATTAGTTTSGNTIYF. The V gene is TRBV7-9, the J gene TRBJ1-3; D is possibly TRBD1 (6 bases). The CDR3 contains 16 residues. The germline gives CDR1 SEHNR, CDR2 FQNEAQ (reference sequence).